Sequencing of this TCR beta chain was carried out in a study of shared clonotypes between healthy human individuals. Execution of the assay was at deep level. The table came from immunoSEQ multiplex PCR; TCRdb's copy has only in-frame clones and leaves some out. This table has about 1.5 million clones, roughly 97% appearing once. CDR1 is KGHSH, CDR2 LQKENI, per germline. Trimming pared 3 bases from V and 6 bases from J, leaving 24 bases between. The length of the CDR3 is 17 residues. This clonotype was sampled from a young man in good health. Sample: naive CD4+ T cells sorted from blood. The subset here: CD45RA+ positively selected. This chain uses TRBV18 with TRBJ2-7; D may be TRBD2 (5 bases). The CDR3 region is CASSPVSGSWGGGEQYF. The DNA for the CDR3 is TGTGCCAGCTCACCTGTTTCCGGGTCTTGGGGTGGAGGCGAGCAGTACTTC.